This entry describes one T cell receptor (beta chain). Its antigen is still unknown. Base qualities are not at hand, and no much larger clone is one base apart. These data come from a study of CD8+ T cells in alopecia areata listed by TCRdb under 2018. Turning to the overall study: In both human patients and the C3H/HeJ mouse model, the study applied high-throughput TCRbeta sequencing to look at T cell clonal expansion in alopecia areata. Human TCRbeta sequencing covered scalp tissue and sorted CD4+ and CD8+ peripheral blood T cells from patchy and totalis/universalis alopecia areata patients and healthy controls. Scalp clonality was compared across normal scalp (n=4), patchy alopecia areata scalp (n=8), and alopecia totalis/universalis scalp (n=8). RNA was obtained with the PAXgene miRNA kit for fixed scalp, the miRNeasy kit for PBMCs, and the RNeasy kit for mouse skin. Amplification of TCRbeta CDR3 regions was done by immunoSEQ multiplex PCR using 35 Vbeta forward primers and 13 Jbeta reverse primers.

Findings and caveats that apply to the study as a whole: Scalp TCR repertoire analysis is complicated because resident alphabeta T cells in normal human skin are also sequenced, whereas mouse skin is dominated by gammadelta T cells. Lesional scalp, especially in alopecia totalis/universalis, showed higher clonality and more expanded CD8+ clones than normal scalp, suggesting antigenic drive. Compared with mice, TCR sequences shared between patients were less clear, possibly partly because of HLA diversity across the patient population.

Library creation used the immunoSEQ multiplex PCR assay. To provide template for TCR sequencing, every sample had RNA extracted and reverse transcribed into cDNA. First-strand cDNA was synthesized with SuperScript III using a 2:1 mix of oligo-dT and random hexamers. A synthetic immune receptor repertoire was used to gauge amplification bias, and whatever bias remained was removed computationally. The authors processed their data as follows. After raw reads were preprocessed to remove errors, the CDR3 was defined following IMGT conventions as running from the conserved cysteine to phenylalanine. Clonality was calculated as 1 minus Shannon entropy normalized by log2 of the number of productive unique TCRs. Whether each scalp clone was CD4 or CD8 was inferred by checking scalp TCRbeta sequences against the CD4 and CD8 repertoires from sorted blood. TCRdb took over this immuneACCESS table, retaining in-frame rearrangements with V and J assigned. Such tables are incomplete; in checked studies, under half of the missing clones stem from an unresolved V gene, and the remainder is unexplained. V, J and clone size were drawn from that table, and D and trimming were deduced from the DNA. Recorded for this sample are some 100,000 clones; 55% to 70% of them occurred a single time. Roughly 3.1% of the sample is in the top ten clones.

PBMCs were isolated by density centrifugation and stained for CD3, CD4 and CD8, after which CD4+ and CD8+ T cells were sorted on a FACSAria. Scalp biopsies and blood samples were provided by unaffected controls. The sequence was obtained from a human donor in good health. The source material was CD4+ T cells sorted from blood.

This receptor has the CDR3 CAWGLGEGEAFF. DNA sequence: TGTGCCTGGGGTCTCGGGGAGGGGGAAGCTTTCTTT. The sequence links TRBV30 to TRBJ1-1, with a tentative D gene TRBD1 over 5 matching bases. The germline V gene (reference sequence) sets CDR1 to GTSNPN and CDR2 to SVGIG. V loses 5 bases, J loses 8 bases, and the germline ends lie 15 bases apart. Counted from cysteine to phenylalanine, this CDR3 has 12 amino acids. Only CDR3 DNA remains: 36 bases, in frame from the first base.